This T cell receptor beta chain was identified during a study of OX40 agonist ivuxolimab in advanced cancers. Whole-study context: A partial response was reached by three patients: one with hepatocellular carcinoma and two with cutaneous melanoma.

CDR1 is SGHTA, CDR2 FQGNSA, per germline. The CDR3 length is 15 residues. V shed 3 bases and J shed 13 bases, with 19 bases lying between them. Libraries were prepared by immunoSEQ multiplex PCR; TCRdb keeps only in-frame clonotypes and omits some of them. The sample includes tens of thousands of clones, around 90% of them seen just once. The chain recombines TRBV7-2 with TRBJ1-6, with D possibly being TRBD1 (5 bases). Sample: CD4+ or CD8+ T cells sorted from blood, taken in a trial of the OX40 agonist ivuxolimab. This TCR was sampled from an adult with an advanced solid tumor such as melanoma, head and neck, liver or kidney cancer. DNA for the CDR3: TGTGCCAGCAGCTTGGGGGACGGTCTGTGGGAGCCCCTCCACTTT. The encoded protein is CASSLGDGLWEPLHF.